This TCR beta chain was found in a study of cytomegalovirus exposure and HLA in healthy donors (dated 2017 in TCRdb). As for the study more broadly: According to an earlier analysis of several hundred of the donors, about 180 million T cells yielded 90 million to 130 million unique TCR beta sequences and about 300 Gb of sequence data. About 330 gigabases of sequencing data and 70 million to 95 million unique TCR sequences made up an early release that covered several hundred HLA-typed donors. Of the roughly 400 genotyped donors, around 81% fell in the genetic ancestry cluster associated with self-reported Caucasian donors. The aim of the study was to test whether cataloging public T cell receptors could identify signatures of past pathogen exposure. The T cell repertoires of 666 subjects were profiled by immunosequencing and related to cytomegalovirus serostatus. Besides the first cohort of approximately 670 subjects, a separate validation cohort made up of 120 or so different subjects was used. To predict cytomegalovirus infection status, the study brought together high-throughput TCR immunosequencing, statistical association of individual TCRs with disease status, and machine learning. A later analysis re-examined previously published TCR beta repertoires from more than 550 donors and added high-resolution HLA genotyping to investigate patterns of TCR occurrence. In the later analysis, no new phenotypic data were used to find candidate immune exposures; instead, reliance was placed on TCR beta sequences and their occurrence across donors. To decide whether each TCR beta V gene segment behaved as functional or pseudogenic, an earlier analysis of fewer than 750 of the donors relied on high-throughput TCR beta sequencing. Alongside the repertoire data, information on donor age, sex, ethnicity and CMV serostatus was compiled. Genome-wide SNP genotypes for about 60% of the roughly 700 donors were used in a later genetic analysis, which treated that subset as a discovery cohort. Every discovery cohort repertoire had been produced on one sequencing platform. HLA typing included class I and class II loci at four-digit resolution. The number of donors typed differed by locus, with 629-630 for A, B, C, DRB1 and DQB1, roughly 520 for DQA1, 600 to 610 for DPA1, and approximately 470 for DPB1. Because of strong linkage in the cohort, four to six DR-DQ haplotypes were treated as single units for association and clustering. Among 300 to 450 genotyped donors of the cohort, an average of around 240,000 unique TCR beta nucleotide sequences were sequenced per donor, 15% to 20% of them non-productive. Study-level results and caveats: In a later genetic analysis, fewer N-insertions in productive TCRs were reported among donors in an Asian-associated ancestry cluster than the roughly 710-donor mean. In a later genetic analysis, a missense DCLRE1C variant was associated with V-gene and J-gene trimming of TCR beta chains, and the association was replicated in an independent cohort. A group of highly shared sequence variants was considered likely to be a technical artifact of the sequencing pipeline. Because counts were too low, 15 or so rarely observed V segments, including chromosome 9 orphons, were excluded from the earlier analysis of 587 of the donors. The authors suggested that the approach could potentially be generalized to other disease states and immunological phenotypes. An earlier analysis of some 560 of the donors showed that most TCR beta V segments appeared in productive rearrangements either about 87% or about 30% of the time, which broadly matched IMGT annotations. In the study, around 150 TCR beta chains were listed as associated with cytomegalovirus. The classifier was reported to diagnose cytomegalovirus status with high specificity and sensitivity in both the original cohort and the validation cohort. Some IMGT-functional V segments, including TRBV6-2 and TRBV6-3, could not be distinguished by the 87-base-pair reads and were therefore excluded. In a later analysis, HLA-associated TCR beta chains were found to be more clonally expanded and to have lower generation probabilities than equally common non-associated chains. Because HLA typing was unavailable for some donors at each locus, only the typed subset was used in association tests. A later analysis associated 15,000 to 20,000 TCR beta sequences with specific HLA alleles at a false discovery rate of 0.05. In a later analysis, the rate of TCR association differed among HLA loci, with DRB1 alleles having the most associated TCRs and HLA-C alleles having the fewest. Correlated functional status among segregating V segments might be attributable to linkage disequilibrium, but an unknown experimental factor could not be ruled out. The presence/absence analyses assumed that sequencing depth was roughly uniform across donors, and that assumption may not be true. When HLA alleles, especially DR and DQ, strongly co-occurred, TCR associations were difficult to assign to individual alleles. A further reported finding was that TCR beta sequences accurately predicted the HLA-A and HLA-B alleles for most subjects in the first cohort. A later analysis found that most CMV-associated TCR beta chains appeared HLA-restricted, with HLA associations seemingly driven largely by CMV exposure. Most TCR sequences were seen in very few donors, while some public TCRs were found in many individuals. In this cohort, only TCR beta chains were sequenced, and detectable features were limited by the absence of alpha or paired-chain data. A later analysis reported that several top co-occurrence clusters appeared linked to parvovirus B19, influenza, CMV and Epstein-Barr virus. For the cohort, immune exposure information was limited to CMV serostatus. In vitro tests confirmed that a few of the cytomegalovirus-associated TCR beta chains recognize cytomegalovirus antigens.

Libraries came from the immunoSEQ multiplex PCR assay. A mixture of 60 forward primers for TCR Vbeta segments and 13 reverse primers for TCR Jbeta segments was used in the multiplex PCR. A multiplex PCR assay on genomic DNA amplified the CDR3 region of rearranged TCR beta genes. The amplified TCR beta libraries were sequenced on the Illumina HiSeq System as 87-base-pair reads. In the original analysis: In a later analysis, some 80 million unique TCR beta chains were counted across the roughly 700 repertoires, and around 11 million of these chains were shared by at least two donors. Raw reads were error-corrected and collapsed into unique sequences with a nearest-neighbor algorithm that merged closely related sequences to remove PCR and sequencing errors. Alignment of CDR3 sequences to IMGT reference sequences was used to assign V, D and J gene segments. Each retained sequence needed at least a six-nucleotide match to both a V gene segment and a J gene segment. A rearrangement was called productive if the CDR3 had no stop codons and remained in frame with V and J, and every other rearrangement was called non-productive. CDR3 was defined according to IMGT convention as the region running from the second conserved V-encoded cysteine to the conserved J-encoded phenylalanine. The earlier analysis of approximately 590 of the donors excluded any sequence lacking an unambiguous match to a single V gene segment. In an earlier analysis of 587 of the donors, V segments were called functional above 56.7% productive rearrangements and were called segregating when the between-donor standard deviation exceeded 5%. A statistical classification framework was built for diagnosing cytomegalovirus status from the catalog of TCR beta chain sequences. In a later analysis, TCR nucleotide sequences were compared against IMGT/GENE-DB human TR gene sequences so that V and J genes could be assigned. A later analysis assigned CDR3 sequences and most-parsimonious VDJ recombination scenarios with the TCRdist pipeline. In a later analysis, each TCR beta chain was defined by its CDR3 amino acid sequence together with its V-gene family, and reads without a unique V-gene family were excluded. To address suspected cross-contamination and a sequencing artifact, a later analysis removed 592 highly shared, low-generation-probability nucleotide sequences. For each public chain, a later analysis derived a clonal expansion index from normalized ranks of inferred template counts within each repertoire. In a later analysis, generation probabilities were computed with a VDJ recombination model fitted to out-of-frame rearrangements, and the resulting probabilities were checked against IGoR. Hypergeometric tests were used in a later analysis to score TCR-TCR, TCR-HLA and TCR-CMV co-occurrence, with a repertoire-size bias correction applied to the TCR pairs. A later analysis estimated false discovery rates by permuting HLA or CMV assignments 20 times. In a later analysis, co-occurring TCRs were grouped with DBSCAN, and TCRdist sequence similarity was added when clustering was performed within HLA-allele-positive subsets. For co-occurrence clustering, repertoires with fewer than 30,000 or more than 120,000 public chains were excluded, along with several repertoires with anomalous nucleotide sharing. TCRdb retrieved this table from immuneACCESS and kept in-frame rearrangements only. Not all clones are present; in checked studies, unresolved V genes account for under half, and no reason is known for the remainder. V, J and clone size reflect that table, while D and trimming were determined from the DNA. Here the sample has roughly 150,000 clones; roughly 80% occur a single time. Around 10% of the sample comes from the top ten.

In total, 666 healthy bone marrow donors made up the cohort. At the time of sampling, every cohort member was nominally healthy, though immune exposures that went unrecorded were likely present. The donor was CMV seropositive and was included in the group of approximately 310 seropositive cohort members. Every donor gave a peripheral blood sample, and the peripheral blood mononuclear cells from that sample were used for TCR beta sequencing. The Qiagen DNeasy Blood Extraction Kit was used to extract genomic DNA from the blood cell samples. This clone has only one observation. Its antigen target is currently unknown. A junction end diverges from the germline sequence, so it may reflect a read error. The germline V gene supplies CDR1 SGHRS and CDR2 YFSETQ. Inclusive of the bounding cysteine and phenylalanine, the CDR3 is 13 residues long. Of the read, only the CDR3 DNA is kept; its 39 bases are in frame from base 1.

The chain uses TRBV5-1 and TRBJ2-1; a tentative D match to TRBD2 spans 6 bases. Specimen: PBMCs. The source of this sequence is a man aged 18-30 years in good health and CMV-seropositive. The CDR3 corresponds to CASSLTSYHEQFF. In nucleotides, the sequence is TGCGCCAGCAGCCTTACTAGCTACCATGAGCAGTTCTTC.